The 15 T cell receptor beta chains reported below all come from one sample, sequenced in a study of T cell changes during pregnancy in multiple sclerosis. The method was immunoSEQ multiplex PCR; TCRdb's version includes in-frame clones alone and lacks a portion of them. The sample has tens of thousands of clones; 87% are singletons. The sample was CD8+ T cells from peripheral blood mononuclear cells, taken before pregnancy. The source is a female donor with multiple sclerosis, enrolled in a pregnancy study.

The chain employs TRBV28 and TRBJ1-5; 12 bases line up with TRBD1. V lost 4 bases to trimming and J lost 2 bases; unmatched junction nucleotides: 12. This CDR3 is 19 amino acids long. In germline, CDR1 is MDHEN, CDR2 SYDVKM. DNA for the CDR3: TGTGCCAGCAGTTCTACCGGGACAGGGGGCAAAGTGGGCAATCAGCCCCAGCATTTT. It translates to CASSSTGTGGKVGNQPQHF. Full variable domain (remainder filled in from reference TRBV28 and TRBJ1-5): DVKVTQSSRYLVKRTGEKVFLECVQDMDHENMFWYRQDPGLGLRLIYFSYDVKMKEKGDIPEGYSVSREKKERFSLILESASTNQTSMYLCASSSTGTGGKVGNQPQHFGDGTRLSIL.

The V gene is TRBV28, the J gene TRBJ1-5; 7 nucleotides match TRBD1. The junction had 4 bases not matched to a gene; V was cut back by 4 bases and J by 7 bases. Germline-derived CDR1 and CDR2 are MDHEN and SYDVKM. This CDR3 is built from 13 residues. The CDR3 loop is CASSYRGGQPQHF. In DNA, the CDR3 is TGTGCCAGCAGTTACAGGGGTGGCCAGCCCCAGCATTTT.

The J gene is TRBJ1-2, the V gene TRBV13; no firm D call. Trimming shortened V by 4 bases and J by 0 bases, and 12 bases separated the two germline ends. The CDR3 runs to 15 residues. CDR1 is PRHDT, CDR2 FYEKMQ, per germline (reference sequence). As DNA, the CDR3 is TGTGCCAGCAGCTCGTCAGCGATAGCTAACTATGGCTACACCTTC. Translated: CASSSSAIANYGYTF.

The V gene is TRBV5-4, the J gene TRBJ2-7; 7 bases fit TRBD1. Germline trimming cut 1 base from V and 3 bases from J; bases unmatched to any gene: 7. Germline V gene data show CDR1 as SGHNT and CDR2 as YYREEE (reference sequence). CDR3 size: 15 residues. CDR3 sequence (DNA): TGTGCCAGCAGCTTGAGTCCGCGACAGGGCTACGAGCAGTACTTC. It translates to CASSLSPRQGYEQYF.

The chain is built from TRBV6-1 and TRBJ2-1, with D unresolved. The CDR3 loop spans 16 amino acids. Trimming cost V 2 bases and J 2 bases, with 13 bases left between them. Per the germline V gene, CDR1 is MNHNS and CDR2 is SASEGT. The CDR3 DNA reads TGTGCCAGCAGTGAATTTAGTAACCTCCCCTACAATGAGCAGTTCTTC. It specifies CASSEFSNLPYNEQFF.

The V call is TRBV9, the J call TRBJ1-5, with 9 bases matching TRBD1. CDR1 and CDR2 (germline): SGDLS, YYNGEE. The J segment lost 6 bases and the V segment lost 4 bases, leaving 8 bases of the junction unmatched. The CDR3 covers 15 residues. CDR3: CASSPGQGTFQPQHF. Written as DNA, the CDR3 is TGTGCCAGCAGCCCGGGACAGGGCACGTTTCAGCCCCAGCATTTT.

The genes are TRBV6-4 and TRBJ2-1, with TRBD2 matching over 13 bases. Germline V lookup: CDR1 MRHNA, CDR2 SNTAGT. CDR3 size: 15 residues. V gave up 3 bases and J gave up 5 bases; unmatched junction bases: 1. CDR3 DNA sequence: TGTGCCAGCAGTGAAGGGACTAGCGGGAACAATGAGCAGTTCTTC. It translates to CASSEGTSGNNEQFF.

In this sample, this clone turned up once. This chain connects TRBV2 to TRBJ2-2; D is ambiguous. Per germline, CDR1 SNHLY and CDR2 FYNNEI. The CDR3 totals 14 residues. With 6 bases removed from V and 5 bases from J, the gap between germline ends came to 13 bases. The CDR3 DNA sequence: TGTGCCAGCAGCGAAAGACTGAAAACCGGGGAGCTGTTTTTT. It codes for CASSERLKTGELFF.

This clone was observed a single time. V and J are TRBV28 and TRBJ1-1; 9 bases agree with TRBD1. J gave up 2 bases and V 4 bases, and 2 bases lay outside the gene matches. The CDR3 has 14 amino acids. Germline CDR1 and CDR2: MDHEN and SYDVKM. The CDR3 here is CASSYTGGNTEAFF. CDR3 bases: TGTGCCAGCAGTTACACAGGGGGCAACACTGAAGCTTTCTTT.

The V gene is TRBV10-2, the J gene TRBJ2-1, with TRBD2 matching over 8 bases. Germline V gene data show CDR1 as WSHSY and CDR2 as SAAADI. V lost 6 bases and J lost 8; bases outside the gene matches: 6. The CDR3 is 13 residues long. CDR3 residues: CASRESGSDEQFF. Written as DNA, the CDR3 is TGCGCCAGCAGAGAGAGCGGGAGTGATGAGCAGTTCTTC.

This clone was counted once. This chain uses TRBV27 with TRBJ2-1; 16 nucleotides match TRBD2. After removal of 2 bases from V and 0 bases from J, the junction contained 4 bases not matched to a gene. This CDR3 is built from 19 residues. Germline CDR1 MNHEY, CDR2 SMNVEV (reference sequence). The CDR3 DNA reads as TGTGCCAGCAGTTTAGGGACTAGCGGGAGGGTTAGCTCCTACAATGAGCAGTTCTTC. It codes for CASSLGTSGRVSSYNEQFF.

The chain uses TRBV11-1 and TRBJ2-5, with 11 bases aligning to TRBD2. Trimming took 5 bases from V and 5 from J; bases not matched to a gene: 4. The CDR3 contains 14 residues. The germline V gene has CDR1 SGHAT and CDR2 FQDESV (reference sequence). In DNA, the CDR3 is TGTGCCAGCAGCCCACTAGCGGGGGCGGAGACCCAGTACTTC. Protein sequence: CASSPLAGAETQYF.

The genes are TRBV9 and TRBJ2-5; D remains unclear. The CDR3 contains 19 residues. Germline V lookup: CDR1 SGDLS, CDR2 YYNGEE. Trimming left V 1 base short and J 0 bases short, with 22 bases between. The CDR3 here is CASSVRPSGYFPDQETQYF. The CDR3 DNA sequence: TGTGCCAGCAGCGTACGACCGTCCGGGTATTTTCCGGACCAAGAGACCCAGTACTTC.

For the CDR3, the DNA is TGTGCCAGCAGCCCGGCGGGGGTAGCGGGCCTCTACAATGAGCAGTTCTTC. It specifies CASSPAGVAGLYNEQFF. The rearrangement links TRBV7-8 to TRBJ2-1, with 7 bases lining up with TRBD2. The germline V gene encodes CDR1 SGHVS and CDR2 FQNEAQ. The CDR3 length is 17 residues. J was trimmed by 3 bases and V by 5 bases; bases with no gene match: 13.

The J gene is TRBJ1-1, the V gene TRBV7-9, with D hard to call. The CDR3 is made up of 14 amino acids. The germline CDR1 and CDR2 sequences are SEHNR and FQNEAQ (reference sequence). V shed 4 bases and J shed 2 bases, with 11 bases lying between them. Here the CDR3 reads CASSSLRDNTEAFF. In DNA, the CDR3 is TGTGCCAGCAGCTCCCTGAGGGATAACACTGAAGCTTTCTTT.